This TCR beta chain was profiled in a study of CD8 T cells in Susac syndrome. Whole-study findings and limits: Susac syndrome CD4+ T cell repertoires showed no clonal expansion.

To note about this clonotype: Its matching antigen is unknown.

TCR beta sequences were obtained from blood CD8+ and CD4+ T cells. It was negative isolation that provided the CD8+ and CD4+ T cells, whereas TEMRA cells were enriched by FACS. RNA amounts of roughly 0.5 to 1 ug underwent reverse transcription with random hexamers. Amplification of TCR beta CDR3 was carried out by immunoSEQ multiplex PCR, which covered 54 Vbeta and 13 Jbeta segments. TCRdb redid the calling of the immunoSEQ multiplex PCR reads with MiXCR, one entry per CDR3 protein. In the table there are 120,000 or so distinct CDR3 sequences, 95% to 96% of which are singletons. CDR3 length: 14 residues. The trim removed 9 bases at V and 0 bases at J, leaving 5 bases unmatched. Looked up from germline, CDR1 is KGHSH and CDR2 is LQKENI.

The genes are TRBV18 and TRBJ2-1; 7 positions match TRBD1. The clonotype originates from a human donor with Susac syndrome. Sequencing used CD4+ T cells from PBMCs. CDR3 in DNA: TGTGCCAGTCAAGGGGGCAGCTCCTACAATGAGCAGTTCTTC. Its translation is CASQGGSSYNEQFF. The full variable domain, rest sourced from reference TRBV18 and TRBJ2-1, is NAGVMQNPRHLVRRRGQEARLRCSPMKGHSHVYWYRQLPEEGLKFMVYLQKENIIDESGMPKERFSAEFPKEGPSILRIQQVVRGDSAAYFCASQGGSSYNEQFFGPGTRLTVL.